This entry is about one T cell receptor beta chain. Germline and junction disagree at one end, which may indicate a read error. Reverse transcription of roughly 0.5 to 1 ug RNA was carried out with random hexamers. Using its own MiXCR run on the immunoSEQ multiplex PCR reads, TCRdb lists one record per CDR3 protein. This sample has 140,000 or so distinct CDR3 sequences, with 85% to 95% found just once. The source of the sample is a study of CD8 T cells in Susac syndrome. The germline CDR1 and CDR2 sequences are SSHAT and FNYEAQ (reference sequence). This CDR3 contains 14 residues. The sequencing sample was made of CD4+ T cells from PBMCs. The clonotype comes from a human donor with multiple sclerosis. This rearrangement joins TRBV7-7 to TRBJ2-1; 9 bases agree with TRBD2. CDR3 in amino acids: CASSLAGEGNEQFF. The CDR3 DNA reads TGTGCTAGCAGCTTAGCGGGAGAAGGAAATGAGCAGTTCTTC.